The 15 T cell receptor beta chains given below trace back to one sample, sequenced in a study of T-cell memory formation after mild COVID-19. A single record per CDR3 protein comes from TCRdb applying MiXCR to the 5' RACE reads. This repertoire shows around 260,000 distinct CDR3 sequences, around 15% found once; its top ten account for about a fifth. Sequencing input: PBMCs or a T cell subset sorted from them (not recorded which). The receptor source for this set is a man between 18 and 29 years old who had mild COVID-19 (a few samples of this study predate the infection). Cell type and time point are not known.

CDR3: CASRGGYEQYV. The CDR3 coding sequence is TGTGCCAGCAGGGGCGGCTACGAGCAGTACGTC. The rearrangement uses TRBV9 and TRBJ2-7; D is undetermined. Germline lookup yields CDR1 SGDLS and CDR2 YYNGEE. V lost 5 bases to trimming and J lost 3 bases, with 6 bases between them. This CDR3 contains 11 residues.

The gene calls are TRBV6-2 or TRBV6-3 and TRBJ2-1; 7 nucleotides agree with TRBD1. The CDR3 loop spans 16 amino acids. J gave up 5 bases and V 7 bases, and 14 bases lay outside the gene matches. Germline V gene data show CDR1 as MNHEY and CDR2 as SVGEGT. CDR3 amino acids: CASKDPTGAADNEQFF. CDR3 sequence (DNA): TGTGCCAGCAAGGACCCCACAGGGGCCGCCGACAATGAGCAGTTCTTC.

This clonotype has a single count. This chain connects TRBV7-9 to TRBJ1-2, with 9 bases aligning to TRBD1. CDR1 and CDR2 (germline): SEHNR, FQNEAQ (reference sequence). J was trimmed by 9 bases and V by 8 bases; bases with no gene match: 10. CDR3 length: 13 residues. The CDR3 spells CASSTRQGESYTF. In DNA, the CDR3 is TGTGCCAGCTCCACCCGACAGGGGGAAAGCTACACCTTC. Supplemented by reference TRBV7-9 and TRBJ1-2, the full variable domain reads DTGVSQNPRHKITKRGQNVTFRCDPISEHNRLYWYRQTLGQGPEFLTYFQNEAQLEKSRLLSDRFSAERPKGSFSTLEIQRTEQGDSAMYLCASSTRQGESYTFGSGTRLTVV.

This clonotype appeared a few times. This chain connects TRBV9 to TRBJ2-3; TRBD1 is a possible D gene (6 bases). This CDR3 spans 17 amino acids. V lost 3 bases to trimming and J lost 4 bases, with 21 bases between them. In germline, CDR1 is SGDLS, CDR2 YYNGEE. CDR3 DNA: TGTGCCAGCAGCGCAGACTCCGGACAGCTATTGCCAGATACGCAGTATTTT. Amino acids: CASSADSGQLLPDTQYF. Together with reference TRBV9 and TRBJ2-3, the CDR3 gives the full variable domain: DSGVTQTPKHLITATGQRVTLRCSPRSGDLSVYWYQQSLDQGLQFLIQYYNGEERAKGNILERFSAQQFPDLHSELNLSSLELGDSALYFCASSADSGQLLPDTQYFGPGTRLTVL.

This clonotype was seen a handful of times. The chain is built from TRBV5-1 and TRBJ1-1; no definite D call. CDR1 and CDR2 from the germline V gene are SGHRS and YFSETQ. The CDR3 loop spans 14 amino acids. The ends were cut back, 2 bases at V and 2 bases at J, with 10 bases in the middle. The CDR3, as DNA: TGCGCCAGCAGCTTTCTAGGTATCAACACTGAAGCTTTCTTT. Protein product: CASSFLGINTEAFF.

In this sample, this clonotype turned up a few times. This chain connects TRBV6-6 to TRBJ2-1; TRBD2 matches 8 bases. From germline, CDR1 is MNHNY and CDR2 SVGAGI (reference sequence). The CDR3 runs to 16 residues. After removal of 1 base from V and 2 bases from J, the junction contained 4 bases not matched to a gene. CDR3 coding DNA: TGTGCCAGCAGTTACTACGGGGGGGCCACCTACAATGAGCAGTTCTTC. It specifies CASSYYGGATYNEQFF.

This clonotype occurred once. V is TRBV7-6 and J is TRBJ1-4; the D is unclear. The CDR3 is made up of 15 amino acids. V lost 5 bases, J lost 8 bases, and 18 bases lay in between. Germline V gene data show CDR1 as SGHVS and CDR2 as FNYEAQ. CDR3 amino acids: CASSPRACQGEKLFF. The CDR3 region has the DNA TGTGCCAGCAGCCCGAGGGCTTGTCAAGGGGAAAAACTGTTTTTT. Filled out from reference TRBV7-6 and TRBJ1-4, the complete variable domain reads GAGVSQSPRYKVTKRGQDVALRCDPISGHVSLYWYRQALGQGPEFLTYFNYEAQQDKSGLPNDRFSAERPEGSISTLTIQRTEQRDSAMYRCASSPRACQGEKLFFGSGTQLSVL.

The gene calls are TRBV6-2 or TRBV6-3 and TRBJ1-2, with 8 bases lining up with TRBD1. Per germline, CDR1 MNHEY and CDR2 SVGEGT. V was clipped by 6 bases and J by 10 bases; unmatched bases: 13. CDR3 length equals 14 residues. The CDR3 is CASSPGTGAIFYTF. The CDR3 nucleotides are TGTGCCAGCAGCCCCGGGACAGGCGCAATTTTCTACACCTTC.

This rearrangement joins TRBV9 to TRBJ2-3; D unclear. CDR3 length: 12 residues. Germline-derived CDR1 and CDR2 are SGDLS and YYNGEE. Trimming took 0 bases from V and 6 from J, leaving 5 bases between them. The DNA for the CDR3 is TGTGCCAGCAGCGTAGACGCCGATACGCAGTATTTT. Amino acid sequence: CASSVDADTQYF.

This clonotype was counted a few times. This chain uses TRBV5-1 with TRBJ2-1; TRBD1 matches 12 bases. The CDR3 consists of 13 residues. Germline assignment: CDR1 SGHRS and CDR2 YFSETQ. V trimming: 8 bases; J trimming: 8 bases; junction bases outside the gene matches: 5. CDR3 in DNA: TGCGCCAGTGCGGGACAGGGGGCGGATGAGCAGTTCTTC. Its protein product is CASAGQGADEQFF.

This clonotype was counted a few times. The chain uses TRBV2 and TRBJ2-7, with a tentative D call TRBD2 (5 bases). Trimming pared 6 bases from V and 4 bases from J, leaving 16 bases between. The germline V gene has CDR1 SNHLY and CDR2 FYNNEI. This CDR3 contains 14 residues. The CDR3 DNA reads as TGTGCCAGCAGGTCCGGTGGACTGCGATACGAGCAGTACTTC. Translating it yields CASRSGGLRYEQYF.

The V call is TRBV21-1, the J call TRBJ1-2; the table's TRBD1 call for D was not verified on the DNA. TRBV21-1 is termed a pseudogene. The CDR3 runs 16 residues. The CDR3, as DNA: TGTGCCAGCAGCAAATCGGTACAGGGGGTAATTTTTGGCTACACCTTC. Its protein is CASSKSVQGVIFGYTF.

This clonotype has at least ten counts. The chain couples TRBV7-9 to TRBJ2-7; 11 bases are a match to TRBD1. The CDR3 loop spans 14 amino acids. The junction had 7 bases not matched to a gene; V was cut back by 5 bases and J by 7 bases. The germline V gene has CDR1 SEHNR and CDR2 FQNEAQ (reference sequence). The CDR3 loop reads CASSPGQGAVEQYV. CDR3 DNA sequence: TGTGCCAGCAGCCCCGGACAGGGGGCAGTTGAGCAGTACGTC.

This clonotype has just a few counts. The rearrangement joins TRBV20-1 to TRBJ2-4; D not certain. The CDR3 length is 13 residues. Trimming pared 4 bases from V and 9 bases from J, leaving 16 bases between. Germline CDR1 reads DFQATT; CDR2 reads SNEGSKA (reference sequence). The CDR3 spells CSANLGPSGIQYF. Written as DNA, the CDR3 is TGCAGTGCTAACCTCGGGCCGTCAGGCATTCAGTACTTC.

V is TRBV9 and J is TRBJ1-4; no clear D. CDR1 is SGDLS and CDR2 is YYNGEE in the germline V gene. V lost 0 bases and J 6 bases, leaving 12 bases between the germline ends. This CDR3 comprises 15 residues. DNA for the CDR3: TGTGCCAGCAGCGTAGCCCCCCGGGGAGATGAAAAACTGTTTTTT. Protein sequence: CASSVAPRGDEKLFF.